Sequencing of this T cell receptor (beta chain) was carried out in a study of chemoradiotherapy in HPV16-positive cancers. Study-wide context: Candidate HPV-specific clones and shared TCR motifs came from a couple of HPV16-positive patients.

General study points: For HPV16-positive patients, expanding HPV-responsive T cells associated with longer recurrence-free survival. During treatment, candidate HPV-specific clones and E7-related motifs expanded in tumor.

Germline lookup yields CDR1 SQVTM and CDR2 ANQGSEA. V lost 4 bases, J lost 2 bases, and 11 bases lay in between. This CDR3 region has 13 residues. This table comes from immunoSEQ multiplex PCR, and its TCRdb copy is limited to in-frame clones, with some not included. This sample carries roughly 25,000 clones, approximately 93% of them seen once, and the ten largest clones take approximately 2.7%. Notes on this clone: Antigen: not known.

Sample collection was performed from a patient who underwent chemoradiotherapy. The receptor was derived from a human donor with HPV-associated anogenital cancer. The genes are TRBV29-1 and TRBJ1-2; possibly TRBD1 for D (5 bases). The CDR3 DNA reads TGCAGCGTTGGCGCAGGGAGGAACTATGGCTACACCTTC. Residues: CSVGAGRNYGYTF.